Listed below are T cell receptor beta chains from one sample, sequenced in a study of PD-L1 blockade in urothelial cancer. Libraries were prepared by immunoSEQ multiplex PCR; TCRdb keeps only in-frame clonotypes and omits some of them. The repertoire holds 48,000 or so clones, with roughly 80% as singletons. Sample: PBMCs, taken around atezolizumab (anti-PD-L1) treatment. The receptors come from a man aged 70 or older with urothelial cancer. The CDR3 runs from the conserved cysteine through the conserved F or W. Each record gives: V gene, D gene, clone size, J gene, CDR3 DNA, CDR3 protein. A D gene is named only where the DNA matches it firmly. Only some rows state a clone size, as once, few, many or a class for expanded clones.

V gene: TRBV6-6; D gene: TRBD2; clone size: -; J gene: TRBJ2-1; CDR3 DNA: TGTGCCAGCAGTGCCCCGAGCGGGATCTCCTACAATGAGCAGTTCTTC; CDR3 protein: CASSAPSGISYNEQFF
V gene: TRBV5-1; D gene: TRBD1; clone size: -; J gene: TRBJ2-3; CDR3 DNA: TGCGCCAGCAGCGCACAGGGGGCAGATACGCAGTATTTT; CDR3 protein: CASSAQGADTQYF
V gene: TRBV4-1; D gene: TRBD2; clone size: once; J gene: TRBJ2-1; CDR3 DNA: TGCGCCAGCAGCCGCGGGGGACTAGCGGGTACTTACAATGAGCAGTTCTTC; CDR3 protein: CASSRGGLAGTYNEQFF
V gene: TRBV6-5; D gene: TRBD1; clone size: -; J gene: TRBJ1-1; CDR3 DNA: TGTGCCAGCAGTTACTCCGACAGGGGAATCGCTGAAGCTTTCTTT; CDR3 protein: CASSYSDRGIAEAFF
V gene: TRBV4-1; D gene: TRBD1; clone size: -; J gene: TRBJ2-7; CDR3 DNA: TGCGCCAGCAGCCAAGTTTTAGGGGGCGGCTACGAGCAGTACTTC; CDR3 protein: CASSQVLGGGYEQYF
V gene: TRBV19; D gene: -; clone size: medium-sized; J gene: TRBJ2-5; CDR3 DNA: TGTGCCAGTAGTATAGTCCCCGGAGAGACCCAGTACTTC; CDR3 protein: CASSIVPGETQYF
V gene: TRBV28; D gene: -; clone size: -; J gene: TRBJ2-7; CDR3 DNA: TGTGCCAGCAGTACCAGAACCTACGAGCAGTACTTC; CDR3 protein: CASSTRTYEQYF
V gene: TRBV11-3; D gene: TRBD1; clone size: once; J gene: TRBJ2-5; CDR3 DNA: TGTGCCAGCAGCTCTACAGGGGTTGAAGAGACCCAGTACTTC; CDR3 protein: CASSSTGVEETQYF
V gene: TRBV5-5; D gene: TRBD2; clone size: -; J gene: TRBJ2-7; CDR3 DNA: TGTGCCAGCAGCTGGACCGGGACTAGCGGGATGGCGCAGTACTTC; CDR3 protein: CASSWTGTSGMAQYF
V gene: TRBV10-3; D gene: -; clone size: -; J gene: TRBJ2-7; CDR3 DNA: TGTGCCATCAGTGAGTTTTCAGGGGCCTCCTACGAGCAGTACTTC; CDR3 protein: CAISEFSGASYEQYF
V gene: TRBV2; D gene: -; clone size: -; J gene: TRBJ1-4; CDR3 DNA: TGTGCCAGCACAAACCTGGAGGGGGGGCGTGAAAAACTGTTTTTT; CDR3 protein: CASTNLEGGREKLFF
V gene: TRBV14; D gene: TRBD2; clone size: few; J gene: TRBJ2-5; CDR3 DNA: TGTGCCAGCAGCCAACCACTAGCGGGAGCAGAGACCCAGTACTTC; CDR3 protein: CASSQPLAGAETQYF
V gene: TRBV18; D gene: -; clone size: -; J gene: TRBJ2-2; CDR3 DNA: TGTGCCAGCTCACCAGCGGGGACCGGGGAGCTGTTTTTT; CDR3 protein: CASSPAGTGELFF
V gene: TRBV19; D gene: -; clone size: few; J gene: TRBJ1-1; CDR3 DNA: TGTGCCAGTAGTCCACCCGGGGGAGGTGGCACTGAAGCTTTCTTT; CDR3 protein: CASSPPGGGGTEAFF
V gene: TRBV28; D gene: -; clone size: once; J gene: TRBJ2-7; CDR3 DNA: TGTGCCAGCAGCACCTCGACAGGAGCATATTTCCAGTACTTC; CDR3 protein: CASSTSTGAYFQYF
V gene: TRBV2; D gene: TRBD2; clone size: -; J gene: TRBJ2-4; CDR3 DNA: TGTGCCAGCTGGGTGCGACTAGCGGAAGCCAAAAACATTCAGTACTTC; CDR3 protein: CASWVRLAEAKNIQYF
V gene: TRBV7-9; D gene: TRBD1; clone size: -; J gene: TRBJ1-5; CDR3 DNA: TGTGCCAGCAGCTTGGACGGACAGGGCAGTCAGCCCCAGCATTTT; CDR3 protein: CASSLDGQGSQPQHF